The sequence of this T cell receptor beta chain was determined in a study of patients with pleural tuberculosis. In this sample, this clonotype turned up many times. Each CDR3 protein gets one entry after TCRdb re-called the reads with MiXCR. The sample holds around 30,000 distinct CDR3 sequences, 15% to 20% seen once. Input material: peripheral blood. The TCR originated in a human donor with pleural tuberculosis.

The CDR3 spells CASTQTGLAGGQSSYNEQFF. The CDR3 DNA reads as TGTGCCAGCACCCAGACGGGACTAGCGGGGGGTCAAAGCTCCTACAATGAGCAGTTCTTC. The gene calls are TRBV11-3 and TRBJ2-1; 15 bases map to TRBD2. The CDR3 runs 20 residues. V lost 7 bases and J lost 0; bases outside the gene matches: 13. Looked up from germline, CDR1 is SGHNT and CDR2 is YENEEA.